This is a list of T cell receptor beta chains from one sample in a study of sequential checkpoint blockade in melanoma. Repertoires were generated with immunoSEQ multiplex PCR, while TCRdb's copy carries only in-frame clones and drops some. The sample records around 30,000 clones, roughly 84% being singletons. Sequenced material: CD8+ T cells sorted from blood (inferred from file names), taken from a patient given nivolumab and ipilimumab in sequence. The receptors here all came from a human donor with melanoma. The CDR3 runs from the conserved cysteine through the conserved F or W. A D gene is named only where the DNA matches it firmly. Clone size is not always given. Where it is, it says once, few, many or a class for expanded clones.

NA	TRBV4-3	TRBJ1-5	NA	CASSQEGARDEPQHF	TGCGCCAGCAGCCAAGAGGGGGCCCGGGACGAACCCCAGCATTTT
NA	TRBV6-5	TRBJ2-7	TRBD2	CASAPLAGGPEQYF	TGTGCCAGCGCCCCCCTGGCGGGAGGGCCCGAGCAGTACTTC
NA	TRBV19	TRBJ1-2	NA	CASSIDREGNYGYTF	TGTGCCAGTAGTATAGACAGGGAGGGTAACTATGGCTACACCTTC
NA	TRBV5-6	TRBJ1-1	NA	CASSFSGSSTEAFF	TGTGCCAGCAGCTTTTCAGGGTCAAGCACTGAAGCTTTCTTT
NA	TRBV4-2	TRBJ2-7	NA	CASSPQGMGASEQYF	TGTGCCAGCAGCCCCCAGGGGATGGGAGCTTCCGAGCAGTACTTC
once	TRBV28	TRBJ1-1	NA	CASSDGENTEAFF	TGTGCCAGCTCCGACGGGGAGAACACTGAAGCTTTCTTT
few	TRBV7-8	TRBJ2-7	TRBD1	CASSPPDRAPYEQYF	TGTGCCAGCAGCCCCCCTGACAGGGCCCCCTACGAGCAGTACTTC
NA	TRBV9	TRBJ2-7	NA	CASSVGPAGYSYEQYF	TGTGCCAGCAGCGTAGGGCCGGCGGGGTACTCCTACGAGCAGTACTTC
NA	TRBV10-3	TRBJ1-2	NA	CAISDGGLFYGYTF	TGTGCCATCAGTGATGGAGGACTCTTCTATGGCTACACCTTC
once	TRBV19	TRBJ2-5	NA	CASTHPGRKETQYF	TGTGCCAGTACCCATCCCGGGAGAAAAGAGACCCAGTACTTC
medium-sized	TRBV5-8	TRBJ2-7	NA	CASSLGGRPSYEQYF	TGTGCCAGCAGCTTGGGTGGCAGGCCGTCCTACGAGCAGTACTTC
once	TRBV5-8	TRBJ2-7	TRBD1	CASSAPRTGKSPYEQYF	TGTGCCAGCAGCGCCCCCCGGACAGGAAAATCCCCCTACGAGCAGTACTTC
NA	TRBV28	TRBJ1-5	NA	CASSFGGRLYQPQHF	TGTGCCAGCAGTTTTGGTGGCAGGCTCTATCAGCCCCAGCATTTT
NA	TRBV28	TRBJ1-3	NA	CASRAATSSGNTIYF	TGTGCCAGCAGGGCGGCTACGTCCTCTGGAAACACCATATATTTT
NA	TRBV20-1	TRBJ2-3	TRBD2	CSAGPGGTQYF	TGCAGTGCGGGACCGGGAGGAACGCAGTATTTT
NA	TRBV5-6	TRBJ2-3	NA	CASSALAHSTDTQYF	TGTGCCAGCAGCGCCCTAGCGCATAGCACAGATACGCAGTATTTT
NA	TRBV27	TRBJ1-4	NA	CASSFGRWPLRKLFF	TGTGCCAGCAGTTTCGGGAGGTGGCCATTGCGGAAACTGTTTTTT
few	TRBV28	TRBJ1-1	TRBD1	CASRLGTGVDSTEAFF	TGTGCCAGCAGGCTCGGGACAGGGGTGGACAGCACTGAAGCTTTCTTT
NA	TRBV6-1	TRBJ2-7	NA	CASSGVTRSSYEQYF	TGTGCCAGCAGTGGCGTCACGAGGAGCTCCTACGAGCAGTACTTC
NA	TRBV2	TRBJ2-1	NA	CASRLNSYNEQFF	TGTGCCAGCAGGTTAAACTCCTACAATGAGCAGTTCTTC
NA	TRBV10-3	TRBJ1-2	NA	CAISESHGVSLYGYTF	TGTGCCATCAGTGAGTCGCACGGGGTATCATTATATGGCTACACCTTC
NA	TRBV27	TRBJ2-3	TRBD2	CASTYQSSGGGQREVPDTQYF	TGTGCCAGCACCTATCAATCTTCAGGGGGAGGGCAGCGGGAGGTTCCAGATACGCAGTATTTT
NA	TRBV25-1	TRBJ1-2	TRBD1	CASSLGGGSNYGYTF	TGTGCCAGCAGCCTTGGAGGGGGCTCTAACTATGGCTACACCTTC
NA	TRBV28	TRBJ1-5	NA	CASSIGQPYQPQHF	TGTGCCAGCAGTATCGGACAGCCCTATCAGCCCCAGCATTTT
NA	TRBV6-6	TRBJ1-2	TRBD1	CASRTRDRGPNYGYTF	TGTGCCAGCAGGACCCGGGACAGGGGCCCAAACTATGGCTACACCTTC
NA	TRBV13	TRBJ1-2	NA	CASSSLDSYGYTF	TGTGCCAGCAGCTCTCTGGACAGTTATGGCTACACCTTC